One and the same sample provided the 15 T cell receptor beta chains below, sequenced in a study of radiotherapy plus CTLA-4 blockade in lung cancer. TCRdb's copy holds only in-frame clones and misses some; the assay was immunoSEQ multiplex PCR. The sample shows some 90,000 clones, approximately 84% of them seen only once. The sample in question was peripheral blood, obtained from a patient treated with radiotherapy plus ipilimumab. These receptors were taken from a human donor with non-small cell lung cancer who had a partial response to radiotherapy plus ipilimumab.

This clone was seen a few times. The chain carries TRBV7-9 and TRBJ1-5, with TRBD1 matching 7 bases. Trimming took 3 bases from V and 4 from J; bases not matched to a gene: 6. The CDR3 has 15 amino acids. Germline CDR1 and CDR2: SEHNR and FQNEAQ (reference sequence). This CDR3 is CASSFGTVRNQPQHF. CDR3 coding DNA: TGTGCCAGCAGCTTCGGGACAGTCAGAAATCAGCCCCAGCATTTT.

This clone was seen a single time. The chain carries TRBV29-1 and TRBJ1-2; D unresolved. The V end was cut by 4 bases, the J end by 8 bases, with 11 bases between. There are 11 residues in the CDR3. From germline, CDR1 is SQVTM and CDR2 ANQGSEA. The CDR3 protein is CSVVGGRGYTF. In DNA, the CDR3 is TGCAGCGTTGTTGGAGGGCGCGGCTACACCTTC. Filled out from reference TRBV29-1 and TRBJ1-2, the complete variable domain reads SAVISQKPSRDICQRGTSLTIQCQVDSQVTMMFWYRQQPGQSLTLIATANQGSEATYESGFVIDKFPISRPNLTFSTLTVSNMSPEDSSIYLCSVVGGRGYTFGSGTRLTVV.

J is TRBJ1-2 and V is TRBV7-9, with D maybe TRBD1 (6 bases). Trimming cost V 1 base and J 0 bases, with 6 bases left between them. From germline, CDR1 is SEHNR and CDR2 FQNEAQ (reference sequence). The CDR3 contains 14 residues. The CDR3 loop reads CASSLGTANYGYTF. The CDR3 DNA reads as TGTGCCAGCAGCTTAGGGACAGCTAACTATGGCTACACCTTC.

This chain uses TRBV27 with TRBJ2-2, with TRBD2 matching over 11 bases. This CDR3 region has 16 residues. The junction had 4 bases not matched to a gene; V was cut back by 3 bases and J by 4 bases. CDR1 and CDR2 (germline): MNHEY, SMNVEV (reference sequence). CDR3: CASSLGTSGLTGELFF. CDR3 in DNA: TGTGCCAGCAGTTTGGGGACTAGCGGACTCACCGGGGAGCTGTTTTTT.

The rearrangement links TRBV7-6 to TRBJ2-4, with 7 bases lining up with TRBD2. The V gene's germline CDR1 is SGHVS and CDR2 FNYEAQ. There are 18 residues in the CDR3. The V and J ends lost 5 bases and 0 bases, in that order; junction bases with no gene match: 13. The CDR3 region is CASSPGGPSGIAKNIQYF. CDR3 nucleotide sequence: TGTGCCAGCAGCCCAGGCGGCCCTAGCGGAATAGCCAAAAACATTCAGTACTTC.

This chain joins TRBV4-1 and TRBJ2-1, with D hard to call. Germline CDR1 reads MGHRA; CDR2 reads YSYEKL. The CDR3 is made up of 12 amino acids. V was shortened by 3 bases and J by 6 bases, with 6 bases between the two germline ends. The CDR3 loop reads CASSHPLNEQFF. CDR3 nucleotides: TGCGCCAGCAGCCATCCCCTCAATGAGCAGTTCTTC.

As to this clone: Other DNA sequences in the same sample also yield this CDR3. J is TRBJ2-5 and V is TRBV15; TRBD1 is a possible D gene (6 bases). The germline CDR1 and CDR2 sequences are LNHNV and YYDKDF (reference sequence). The V gene lost 1 base and the J gene lost 5 bases, with 17 bases spanning the gap. The CDR3 consists of 16 residues. The DNA of the CDR3 is TGTGCCACCAGCAGAGTCCCGAGGACAGACCGGGAGACCCAGTACTTC. Its translation is CATSRVPRTDRETQYF.

The chain carries TRBV10-1 and TRBJ2-7, with D possibly TRBD1 on 6 matching bases. The CDR3 covers 13 residues. Germline V lookup: CDR1 WNHNN, CDR2 SYGVQD (reference sequence). Trimming took 2 bases from V and 6 from J, leaving 11 bases between them. CDR3 DNA sequence: TGCGCCAGCAGTGAGGGGGGCAAAGGCGAGCAGTACGTC. Protein: CASSEGGKGEQYV.

The chain uses TRBV13 and TRBJ1-3; 7 bases match TRBD1. The germline V gene has CDR1 PRHDT and CDR2 FYEKMQ (reference sequence). The CDR3 runs 15 residues. Losses at the gene ends were 8 bases for V and 0 bases for J; bases not matched to a gene: 7. The CDR3 here is CASLTGMGSGNTIYF. For the CDR3, the DNA is TGTGCCAGCTTGACAGGGATGGGCTCTGGAAACACCATATATTTT.

V is TRBV7-8 and J is TRBJ2-1, with D tentatively TRBD2 (6 bases). Trimming removed 5 bases from V and 7 bases from J, with 15 bases in between. The germline V gene has CDR1 SGHVS and CDR2 FQNEAQ. This CDR3 region has 14 residues. The CDR3 spells CASSNGLPGNEQFF. The DNA of the CDR3 is TGTGCCAGCAGCAACGGACTACCGGGGAATGAGCAGTTCTTC. Drawing the rest from reference TRBV7-8 and TRBJ2-1, the complete variable domain is GAGVSQSPRYKVAKRGQDVALRCDPISGHVSLFWYQQALGQGPEFLTYFQNEAQLDKSGLPSDRFFAERPEGSVSTLKIQRTQQEDSAVYLCASSNGLPGNEQFFGPGTRLTVL.

The CDR3 reads CASSAVAGPISGELFF. The CDR3 nucleotides read TGCGCCAGCAGTGCTGTAGCGGGCCCAATCTCCGGGGAGCTGTTTTTT. This chain joins TRBV10-1 and TRBJ2-2, with 7 bases aligning to TRBD2. Unmatched junction bases numbered 11, after V lost 4 bases and J lost 6 bases. This CDR3 is built from 16 residues. The V gene's germline CDR1 is WNHNN and CDR2 SYGVQD (reference sequence).

This rearrangement joins TRBV5-6 to TRBJ2-7; TRBD2 matches 7 bases. The V segment lost 4 bases and the J segment 4 bases; nucleotides outside the gene matches: 11. The CDR3 has 15 amino acids. Germline loops: CDR1 SGHDT, CDR2 YYEEEE. The chain's CDR3 is CASSPLGRMGYEQYV. CDR3 nucleotides: TGTGCCAGCAGCCCCCTCGGGAGGATGGGGTACGAGCAGTACGTC.

The J gene is TRBJ2-7, the V gene TRBV6-1, with a tentative D call TRBD2 (6 bases). This CDR3 has 14 residues. Germline V gives CDR1 MNHNS, CDR2 SASEGT. Trimming stripped 7 bases from V and 3 bases from J, with 16 bases between. CDR3 sequence reads: CASTIGPGDYEQYV. CDR3 coding DNA: TGTGCCAGCACAATTGGACCGGGGGACTACGAGCAGTACGTC.

The chain uses TRBV7-9 and TRBJ1-5, with TRBD1 identical over 7 bases. The CDR3 covers 15 residues. Germline CDR1 reads SEHNR; CDR2 reads FQNEAQ (reference sequence). The V gene end was trimmed by 4 bases and the J gene end by 0 bases; junction bases not matched to a gene: 3. CDR3 nucleotides: TGTGCCAGCAGCTCTGGGACAGCTAGCAATCAGCCCCAGCATTTT. It encodes CASSSGTASNQPQHF.

The chain links TRBV28 to TRBJ2-3; 7 bases fit TRBD1. Germline V lookup: CDR1 MDHEN, CDR2 SYDVKM. Trimming cost V 5 bases and J 2 bases; bases outside gene matches: 10. The CDR3 consists of 16 residues. CDR3 in DNA: TGTGCCAGCAGTCCGCCCCGGGACAGATACACAGATACGCAGTATTTT. This codes for CASSPPRDRYTDTQYF.